This TCR beta chain was retrieved from a study of early T cells in non-severe SARS-CoV-2 infection. Across the study: With bulk RNA from unsorted whole blood as input, sequencing yielded unpaired chains.

Germline V CDR1 and CDR2: SEHNR, FQNEAQ (reference sequence). CDR3 length: 12 residues. Trimming left V 3 bases short and J 5 bases short, with 5 bases between. Attachment of unique molecular identifiers was made to individual cDNA molecules. In TCRdb, the 5' RACE reads were re-called with MiXCR into one record per CDR3 protein. The sample records fewer than 100,000 distinct CDR3 sequences, roughly 10% being singletons. On this clonotype: Its cognate antigen is unknown.

Study findings and constraints: The study's VDJdb matching favored anti-spike CD8 responses and missed private and CD4 specificities.

V usage is TRBV7-9 and J usage is TRBJ2-1; D gene ambiguous. The specimen was whole blood. The clonotype was recovered from an adult who was a healthcare worker with PCR-confirmed SARS-CoV-2 infection or an uninfected control (not recorded which). CDR3 region: CASSFTNNEQFF. The CDR3 region has the DNA TGTGCCAGCAGCTTCACTAACAATGAGCAGTTCTTC.